The 10 T cell receptor beta chains below come from one sample, sequenced in a study of T cell changes during pregnancy in multiple sclerosis. Some clones are missing from TCRdb's copy, which holds only in-frame ones; the method was immunoSEQ multiplex PCR. The sample yields about 80,000 clones, over 85% seen once. Sequences were derived from CD4+ T cells from peripheral blood mononuclear cells, sampled before pregnancy. The receptors were sampled from a female donor with multiple sclerosis, enrolled in a pregnancy study.

The J gene is TRBJ2-3, the V gene TRBV27; 8 nucleotides align to TRBD2. The length of the CDR3 is 15 residues. The germline CDR1 and CDR2 sequences are MNHEY and SMNVEV (reference sequence). V gave up 8 bases and J gave up 2 bases; unmatched junction bases: 9. DNA of the CDR3: TGTGCCAGCGCCGTAGCGGGGAGGAACACAGATACGCAGTATTTT. Translated: CASAVAGRNTDTQYF.

V usage is TRBV30 and J usage is TRBJ2-1; 9 bases line up with TRBD1. V lost 0 bases and J lost 7; bases outside the gene matches: 7. CDR3 length: 15 residues. CDR1 is GTSNPN, CDR2 SVGIG, per germline (reference sequence). For the CDR3, the DNA is TGTGCCTGGAGTGTGTCGGCCGGGACAGGGAATGAGCAGTTCTTC. It encodes CAWSVSAGTGNEQFF.

The gene calls are TRBV2 and TRBJ2-5; 7 bases fit TRBD2. The CDR3 runs 16 residues. The V gene's germline CDR1 is SNHLY and CDR2 FYNNEI. Unmatched junction bases numbered 12, after V lost 3 bases and J lost 5 bases. Here the CDR3 reads CASSEGGRVGGETQYF. The CDR3 region has the DNA TGTGCCAGCAGTGAGGGCGGGAGAGTCGGGGGGGAGACCCAGTACTTC.

The rearrangement uses TRBV15 and TRBJ1-4; the D is unclear. Per the germline V gene, CDR1 is LNHNV and CDR2 is YYDKDF (reference sequence). V lost 3 bases to trimming and J lost 2 bases, with 4 bases between them. This CDR3 has 13 residues. The CDR3 loop reads CATSSSTNEKLFF. The DNA of the CDR3 is TGTGCCACCAGCAGTAGTACTAATGAAAAACTGTTTTTT.

This clone was detected a few times. This chain uses TRBV10-3 with TRBJ1-1, with D possibly matching TRBD1 (5 bases). Germline CDR1 reads ENHRY; CDR2 reads SYGVKD. V was clipped by 4 bases and J by 0 bases, with 15 bases between them. The CDR3 extends over 16 amino acids. The CDR3 nucleotides read TGTGCCATCAGTGTTGGAGGGGTGGGGATGAACACTGAAGCTTTCTTT. Amino acid sequence: CAISVGGVGMNTEAFF.

The CDR3 spells CASSGRLAGKADTQYF. The CDR3 DNA is TGTGCCAGTAGCGGGCGACTAGCGGGAAAGGCAGATACGCAGTATTTT. The chain links TRBV19 to TRBJ2-3, with 11 bases identical to TRBD2. The junction had 9 bases not matched to a gene; V was cut back by 6 bases and J by 4 bases. Germline CDR1 LNHDA, CDR2 SQIVND (reference sequence). CDR3 size: 16 residues.

The chain has TRBV27 and TRBJ1-6, with D perhaps matching TRBD1 (5 bases). The length of the CDR3 is 13 residues. Per the germline V gene, CDR1 is MNHEY and CDR2 is SMNVEV (reference sequence). V lost 6 bases and J lost 8, with 11 bases in between. For the CDR3, the DNA is TGTGCCAGCAGAGGGACTCGAGATTCACCCCTCCACTTT. It translates to CASRGTRDSPLHF.

CDR3 sequence reads: CASSSPVDRGYGYTF. In DNA, the CDR3 is TGTGCCAGCAGTTCTCCCGTTGACAGGGGCTATGGCTACACCTTC. The chain joins TRBV6-5 to TRBJ1-2; TRBD1 matches at 8 bases. The CDR3 has 15 residues. Unmatched junction bases numbered 8, after V lost 4 bases and J lost 4 bases. Per the germline V gene, CDR1 is MNHEY and CDR2 is SVGAGI.

The chain uses TRBV15 and TRBJ2-7, with 7 bases fitting TRBD2. The germline gives CDR1 LNHNV, CDR2 YYDKDF (reference sequence). The junction had 10 bases not matched to a gene; V was cut back by 0 bases and J by 2 bases. This CDR3 has 17 amino acids. The DNA of the CDR3 is TGTGCCACCAGCAGAGAACGATTCCGGGACTATGCCTACGAGCAGTACTTC. It yields the protein CATSRERFRDYAYEQYF.

V is TRBV5-4 and J is TRBJ2-1; 11 nucleotides match TRBD2. Germline V CDR1 and CDR2: SGHNT, YYREEE (reference sequence). The CDR3 has 15 amino acids. Losses at the gene ends were 0 bases for V and 6 bases for J; bases not matched to a gene: 2. In nucleotides, the CDR3 is TGTGCCAGCAGCTTGGAACTAGCGGGAGTCAATGAGCAGTTCTTC. This codes for CASSLELAGVNEQFF. The entire variable domain, with the rest obtained from reference TRBV5-4 and TRBJ2-1, is as follows: ETGVTQSPTHLIKTRGQQVTLRCSSQSGHNTVSWYQQALGQGPQFIFQYYREEENGRGNFPPRFSGLQFPNYSSELNVNALELDDSALYLCASSLELAGVNEQFFGPGTRLTVL.